The rows below give T cell receptor beta chains drawn from one sample of a study of CD8+ T cells in alopecia areata. Produced via immunoSEQ multiplex PCR; TCRdb's table is partial and in-frame only. The profile shows under 300,000 clones, about 62% of them singletons. The material was CD4+ T cells sorted from blood, obtained at week 52, from a patient treated with tofacitinib. These receptors were taken from a human donor with alopecia areata. CDR3s include the opening cysteine and the closing phenylalanine or tryptophan. A D gene is named only where the DNA matches it firmly. Part of the rows lack a size; the others show once, few, many or a class for expanded clones.

D gene	V gene	CDR3 length	J gene	clone size	CDR3 protein	CDR3 DNA
-	TRBV30	13	TRBJ1-2	-	CARRQVGGDGYTF	TGTGCTAGGAGGCAAGTCGGAGGCGATGGCTACACCTTC
-	TRBV5-1	13	TRBJ2-3	-	CASSTGTRDTQYF	TGCGCCAGCAGCACCGGGACTCGGGATACGCAGTATTTT
-	TRBV2	15	TRBJ1-1	-	CASRPQGGMNTEAFF	TGTGCCAGCCGCCCCCAGGGAGGCATGAACACTGAAGCTTTCTTT
-	TRBV9	15	TRBJ2-7	-	CASSVAVAGGGEQYF	TGTGCCAGCAGCGTAGCCGTAGCAGGGGGAGGGGAGCAGTACTTC
TRBD2	TRBV9	17	TRBJ2-1	-	CASSLIPRGDGLNEQFF	TGTGCCAGCAGCCTAATCCCCCGGGGGGATGGGTTGAATGAGCAGTTCTTC
TRBD2	TRBV7-9	16	TRBJ2-7	-	CASSSSWGGEPYEQYF	TGTGCCAGCAGCTCGTCTTGGGGGGGAGAGCCCTACGAGCAGTACTTC
-	TRBV7-6	14	TRBJ1-6	few	CASSLAVHNSPLHF	TGTGCCAGCAGCTTAGCTGTCCATAATTCACCCCTCCACTTT
-	TRBV29-1	14	TRBJ1-1	few	CSAGVGGVNTEAFF	TGCAGCGCCGGCGTGGGAGGGGTCAACACTGAAGCTTTCTTT
-	TRBV2	14	TRBJ1-5	-	CASSDQGRNQPQHF	TGTGCCAGCAGTGACCAGGGGAGAAATCAGCCCCAGCATTTT
-	TRBV18	14	TRBJ1-5	-	CASSPVNRNQPQHF	TGTGCCAGCTCACCAGTGAATAGGAACCAGCCCCAGCATTTT
-	TRBV5-1	13	TRBJ2-3	few	CASSLRAKVTQYF	TGCGCCAGCAGCCTGAGAGCGAAGGTTACGCAGTATTTT
TRBD2	TRBV4-2	17	TRBJ2-1	once	CASSQASGERVGNEQFF	TGTGCCAGCAGCCAAGCCAGCGGGGAGAGGGTGGGAAATGAGCAGTTCTTC
TRBD1	TRBV25-1	14	TRBJ1-1	few	CASSVPGQGSEAFF	TGTGCCAGCAGTGTCCCGGGACAGGGGTCTGAAGCTTTCTTT
-	TRBV5-1	17	TRBJ2-1	-	CASSLAGTSASYNEQFF	TGCGCCAGCAGCTTGGCCGGGACATCGGCTTCCTACAATGAGCAGTTCTTC
-	TRBV20-1	11	TRBJ1-2	-	CSAIQVYGYTF	TGCAGTGCTATTCAGGTCTATGGCTACACCTTC
-	TRBV18	15	TRBJ2-1	-	CASSPGAGFGYEQFF	TGTGCCAGCTCACCTGGTGCGGGGTTCGGCTATGAGCAGTTCTTC
-	TRBV5-1	13	TRBJ2-7	-	CASSLDRPYEQYF	TGCGCCAGCAGCTTGGACAGACCCTACGAGCAGTACTTC
-	TRBV5-5	12	TRBJ2-2	few	CASSIYTGELFF	TGTGCCAGCAGTATATACACCGGGGAGCTGTTTTTT
TRBD1	TRBV30	14	TRBJ1-1	few	CAWSVKGARTEAFF	TGTGCCTGGAGTGTAAAGGGGGCGCGGACTGAAGCTTTCTTT
TRBD2	TRBV7-2	16	TRBJ2-3	-	CASSLRAGGRADTQYF	TGTGCCAGCAGCCTTAGAGCGGGGGGCCGGGCAGATACGCAGTATTTT
TRBD1	TRBV5-1	15	TRBJ2-5	-	CASSGGTGPQETQYF	TGCGCCAGCAGCGGGGGGACAGGCCCCCAAGAGACCCAGTACTTC
TRBD2	TRBV5-1	18	TRBJ2-7	-	CASSLYSPVLAGGYEQYF	TGCGCCAGCAGCTTGTACTCTCCTGTGCTAGCGGGGGGTTACGAGCAGTACTTC
-	TRBV15	12	TRBJ2-2	-	CATSLGAGELFF	TGTGCCACCAGTCTCGGGGCCGGGGAGCTGTTTTTT
-	TRBV10-3	14	TRBJ1-2	-	CAISPQGQNYGYTF	TGTGCCATCAGCCCCCAGGGCCAGAACTATGGCTACACCTTC
-	TRBV30	14	TRBJ1-5	-	CAWSSIDSNQPQHF	TGTGCCTGGAGTTCTATCGATAGCAATCAGCCCCAGCATTTT
-	TRBV7-9	15	TRBJ1-6	many	CASSSYGAGISPLHF	TGTGCCAGCAGCTCGTATGGGGCAGGGATTTCACCCCTCCACTTT
-	TRBV5-5	14	TRBJ1-2	few	CASSGGRSNYGYTF	TGTGCCAGCAGCGGCGGACGGAGCAACTATGGCTACACCTTC
TRBD1	TRBV5-1	15	TRBJ2-1	-	CASSSAGTDYNEQFF	TGCGCCAGCAGCTCCGCCGGGACAGATTACAATGAGCAGTTCTTC
-	TRBV4-1	14	TRBJ2-1	-	CASSQPAQGREQFF	TGCGCCAGCAGCCAGCCGGCCCAGGGCCGGGAGCAGTTCTTC
-	TRBV9	14	TRBJ2-5	-	CASSVEWSGETQYF	TGTGCCAGCAGCGTAGAGTGGAGTGGAGAGACCCAGTACTTC
-	TRBV7-2	13	TRBJ2-1	-	CASSLSERTSGFF	TGTGCCAGCAGCTTATCTGAGCGGACAAGTGGGTTCTTC
-	TRBV9	15	TRBJ2-3	-	CASSPGQGSTDTQYF	TGTGCCAGCTCACCCGGGCAGGGGAGCACAGATACGCAGTATTTT
-	TRBV29-1	10	TRBJ1-1	-	CSPTNTEAFF	TGCAGCCCTACGAACACTGAAGCTTTCTTT
-	TRBV30	13	TRBJ1-6	-	CAWSGEGSSPLHF	TGTGCCTGGAGTGGAGAGGGGAGCTCACCCCTCCACTTT
-	TRBV4-1	12	TRBJ1-2	-	CASSQVRFGYTF	TGCGCCAGCAGCCAAGTTAGATTCGGCTACACCTTC
TRBD1	TRBV29-1	13	TRBJ2-7	-	CSVEWTGSYEQYF	TGCAGCGTTGAATGGACAGGCTCCTACGAGCAGTACTTC
TRBD1	TRBV6-5	14	TRBJ1-6	-	CASSYGRGTSPLHF	TGTGCCAGCAGTTACGGCAGGGGGACTTCACCCCTCCACTTT
-	TRBV25-1	15	TRBJ2-5	-	CASSDSGGAGETQYF	TGTGCCAGCAGTGATTCGGGTGGGGCCGGGGAGACCCAGTACTTC
TRBD1	TRBV29-1	15	TRBJ1-1	-	CSVHPGGTANTEAFF	TGCAGCGTACACCCCGGCGGGACAGCGAACACTGAAGCTTTCTTT
TRBD2	TRBV11-2	13	TRBJ2-3	-	CASSREGTDTQYF	TGTGCCAGCAGCCGGGAGGGTACAGATACGCAGTATTTT
-	TRBV30	14	TRBJ1-1	-	CAWSTRRPNTEASF	TGTGCCTGGAGCACTCGGAGGCCGAACACTGAAGCTTCCTTT
-	TRBV29-1	12	TRBJ2-5	-	CSVDGLAETQYF	TGCAGCGTTGACGGGTTAGCGGAGACCCAGTACTTC